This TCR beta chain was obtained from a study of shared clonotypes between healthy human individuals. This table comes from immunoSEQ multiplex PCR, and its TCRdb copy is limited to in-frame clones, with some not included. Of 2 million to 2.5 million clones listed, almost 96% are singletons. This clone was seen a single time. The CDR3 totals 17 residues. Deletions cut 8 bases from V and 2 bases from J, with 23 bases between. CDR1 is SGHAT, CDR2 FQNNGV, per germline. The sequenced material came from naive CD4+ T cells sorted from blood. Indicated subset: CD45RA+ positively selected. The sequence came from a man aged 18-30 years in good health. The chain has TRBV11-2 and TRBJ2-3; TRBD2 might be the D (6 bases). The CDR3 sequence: CASLRPTYWGDTDTQYF. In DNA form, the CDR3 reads TGTGCCAGCCTCCGGCCGACGTATTGGGGGGACACAGATACGCAGTATTTT.